This T cell receptor (beta chain) was sequenced in a study of CD8 T cells in ankylosing spondylitis. The study's findings and limits: Disease-linked clones bore a CD8+ phenotype and were relatively rare in peripheral blood. Within ankylosing spondylitis blood, a TCR beta motif made up of roughly eight highly homologous variants appeared to be characteristic. Matched ankylosing spondylitis synovial fluid reportedly showed significant enrichment of disease-linked clones.

The CDR3 contains 16 residues. Germline lookup yields CDR1 SEHNR and CDR2 FQNEAQ (reference sequence). TCRdb ran MiXCR on the 5' RACE reads and lists one entry per CDR3 protein. The sample includes about 150,000 distinct CDR3 sequences, 44% of them seen just once. This clonotype was detected only a few times. Its antigen is currently unknown. At one end, the junction sequence differs from germline, possibly due to a read error. The chain uses TRBV7-9 and TRBJ2-2, with 8 bases fitting TRBD2. What was sequenced was synovial fluid, either unsorted or a sorted T cell fraction (not recorded which). The receptor comes from a male donor with ankylosing spondylitis. CDR3 in DNA: TGTGCCAGCAGCATAGCGGGAAAAAAGGACACCGGGGAGCTGTTTTTT. Its translation: CASSIAGKKDTGELFF.